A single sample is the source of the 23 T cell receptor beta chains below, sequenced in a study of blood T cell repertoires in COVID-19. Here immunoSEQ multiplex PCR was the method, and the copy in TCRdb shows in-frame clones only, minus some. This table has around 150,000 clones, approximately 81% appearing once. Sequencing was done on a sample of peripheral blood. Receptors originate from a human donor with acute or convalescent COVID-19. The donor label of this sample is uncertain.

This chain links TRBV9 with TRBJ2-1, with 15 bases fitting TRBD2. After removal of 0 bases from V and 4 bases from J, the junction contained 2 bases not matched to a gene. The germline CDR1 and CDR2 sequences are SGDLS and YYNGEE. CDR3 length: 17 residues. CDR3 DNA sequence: TGTGCCAGCAGCGTAGCCGGGACTAGCGGGGGGTACAATGAGCAGTTCTTC. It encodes CASSVAGTSGGYNEQFF.

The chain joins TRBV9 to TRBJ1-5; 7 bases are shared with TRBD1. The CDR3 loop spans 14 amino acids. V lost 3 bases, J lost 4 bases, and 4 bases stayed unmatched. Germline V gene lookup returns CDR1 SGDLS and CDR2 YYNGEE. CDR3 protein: CASSAGTANQPQHF. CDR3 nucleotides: TGTGCCAGCAGCGCCGGGACAGCAAATCAGCCCCAGCATTTT.

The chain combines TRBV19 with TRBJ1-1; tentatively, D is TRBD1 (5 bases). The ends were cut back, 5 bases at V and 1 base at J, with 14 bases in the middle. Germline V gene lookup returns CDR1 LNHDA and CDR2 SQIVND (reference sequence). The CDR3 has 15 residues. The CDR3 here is CASSVWGRGNTEAFF. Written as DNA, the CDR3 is TGTGCCAGTAGTGTGTGGGGGAGGGGGAACACTGAAGCTTTCTTT.

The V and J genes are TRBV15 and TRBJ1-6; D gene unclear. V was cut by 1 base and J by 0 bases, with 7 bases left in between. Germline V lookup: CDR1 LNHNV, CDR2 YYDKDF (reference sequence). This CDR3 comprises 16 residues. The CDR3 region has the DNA TGTGCCACCAGCAGAGGTGGGAGCTCCTATAATTCACCCCTCCACTTT. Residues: CATSRGGSSYNSPLHF.

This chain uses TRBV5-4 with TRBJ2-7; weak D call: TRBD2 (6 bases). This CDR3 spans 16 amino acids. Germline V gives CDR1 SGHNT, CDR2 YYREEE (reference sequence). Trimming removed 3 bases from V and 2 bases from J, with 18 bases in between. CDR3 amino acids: CASSSGGSILPYEQYF. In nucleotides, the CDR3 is TGTGCCAGCAGCTCCGGGGGATCGATTCTGCCCTACGAGCAGTACTTC.

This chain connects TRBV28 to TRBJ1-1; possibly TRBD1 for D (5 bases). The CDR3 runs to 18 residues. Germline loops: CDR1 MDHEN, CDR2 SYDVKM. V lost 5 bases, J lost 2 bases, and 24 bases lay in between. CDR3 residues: CASSHLSRELGTNTEAFF. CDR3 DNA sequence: TGTGCCAGCAGTCACCTCTCCAGGGAATTGGGTACCAACACTGAAGCTTTCTTT.

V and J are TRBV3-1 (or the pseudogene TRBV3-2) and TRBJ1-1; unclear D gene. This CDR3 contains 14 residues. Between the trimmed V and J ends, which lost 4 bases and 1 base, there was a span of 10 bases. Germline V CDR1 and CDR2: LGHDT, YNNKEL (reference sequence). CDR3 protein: CASSPPFRNTEAFF. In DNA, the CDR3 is TGTGCCAGCAGCCCCCCCTTTCGGAACACTGAAGCTTTCTTT.

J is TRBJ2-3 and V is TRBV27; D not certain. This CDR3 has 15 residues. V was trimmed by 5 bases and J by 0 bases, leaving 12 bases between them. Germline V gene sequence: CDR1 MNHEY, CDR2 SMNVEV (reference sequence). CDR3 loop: CASSDRMTSTDTQYF. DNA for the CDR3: TGTGCCAGCAGTGATCGGATGACAAGCACAGATACGCAGTATTTT.

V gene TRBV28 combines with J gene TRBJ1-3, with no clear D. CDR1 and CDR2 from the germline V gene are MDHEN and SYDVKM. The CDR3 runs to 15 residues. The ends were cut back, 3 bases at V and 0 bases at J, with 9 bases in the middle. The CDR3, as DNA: TGTGCCAGCAGTTTGGAGGGCTACTCTGGAAACACCATATATTTT. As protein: CASSLEGYSGNTIYF.

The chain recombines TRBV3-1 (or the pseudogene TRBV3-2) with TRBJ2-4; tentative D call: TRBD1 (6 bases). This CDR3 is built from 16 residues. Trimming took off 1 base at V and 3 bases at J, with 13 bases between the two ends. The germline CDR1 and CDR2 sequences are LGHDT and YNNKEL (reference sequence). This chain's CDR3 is CASSQGSQGLKNIQYF. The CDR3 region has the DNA TGTGCCAGCAGCCAAGGCTCTCAGGGGCTCAAAAACATTCAGTACTTC.

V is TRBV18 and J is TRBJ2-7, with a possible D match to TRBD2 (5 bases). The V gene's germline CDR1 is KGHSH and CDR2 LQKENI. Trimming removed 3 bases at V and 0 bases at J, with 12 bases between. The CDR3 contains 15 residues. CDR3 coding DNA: TGTGCCAGCTCACCCTCGAGCGGAAGCTCCTACGAGCAGTACTTC. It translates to CASSPSSGSSYEQYF.

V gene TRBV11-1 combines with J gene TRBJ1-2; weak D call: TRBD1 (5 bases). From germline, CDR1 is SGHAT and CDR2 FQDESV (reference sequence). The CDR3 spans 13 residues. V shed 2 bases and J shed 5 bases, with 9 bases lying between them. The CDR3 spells CASSLQGRYGYTF. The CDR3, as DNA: TGTGCCAGCAGCTTACAGGGTAGGTATGGCTACACCTTC.

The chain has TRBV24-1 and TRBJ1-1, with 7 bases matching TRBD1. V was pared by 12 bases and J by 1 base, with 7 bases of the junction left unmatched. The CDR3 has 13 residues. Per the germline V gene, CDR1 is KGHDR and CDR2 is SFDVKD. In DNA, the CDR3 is TGTGCCGCACAGGACAGGCCGAACACTGAAGCTTTCTTT. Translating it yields CAAQDRPNTEAFF.

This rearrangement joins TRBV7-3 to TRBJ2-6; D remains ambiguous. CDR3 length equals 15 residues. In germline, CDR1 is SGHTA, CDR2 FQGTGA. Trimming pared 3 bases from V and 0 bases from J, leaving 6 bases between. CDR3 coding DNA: TGTGCCAGCAGCTTCCTAAGCTCTGGGGCCAACGTCCTGACTTTC. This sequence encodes CASSFLSSGANVLTF.

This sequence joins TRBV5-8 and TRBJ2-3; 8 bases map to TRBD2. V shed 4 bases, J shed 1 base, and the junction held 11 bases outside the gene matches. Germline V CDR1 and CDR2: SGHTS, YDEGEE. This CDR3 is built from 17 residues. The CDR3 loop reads CASSRGRMRGGTDTQYF. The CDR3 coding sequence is TGTGCCAGCAGCCGAGGGCGGATGCGGGGGGGCACAGATACGCAGTATTTT.

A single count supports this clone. Here the CDR3 DNA reads TGTGCCAGCAGCGGGGGACAGAACCCTTTAATGGCTGAAGCTTTCTTT. It specifies CASSGGQNPLMAEAFF. This chain connects TRBV9 to TRBJ1-1, with 7 bases fitting TRBD1. With V trimmed by 3 bases and J by 6 bases, 14 bases remained unmatched. Germline lookup yields CDR1 SGDLS and CDR2 YYNGEE. There are 16 residues in the CDR3.

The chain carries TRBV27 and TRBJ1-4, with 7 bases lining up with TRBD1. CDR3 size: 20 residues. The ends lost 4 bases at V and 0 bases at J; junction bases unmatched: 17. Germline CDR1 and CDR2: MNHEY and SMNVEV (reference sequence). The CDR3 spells CASSSLPDRASGATNEKLFF. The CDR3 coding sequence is TGTGCCAGCAGTTCTCTCCCCGACAGGGCATCGGGTGCAACTAATGAAAAACTGTTTTTT.

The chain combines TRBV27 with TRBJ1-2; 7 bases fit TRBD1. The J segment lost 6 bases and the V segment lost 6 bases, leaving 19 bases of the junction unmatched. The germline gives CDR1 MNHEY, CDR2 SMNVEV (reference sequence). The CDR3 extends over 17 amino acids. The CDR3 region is CASRLQGGLPGYDGYTF. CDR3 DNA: TGTGCCAGCAGGCTTCAAGGGGGCCTTCCTGGGTATGATGGCTACACCTTC.

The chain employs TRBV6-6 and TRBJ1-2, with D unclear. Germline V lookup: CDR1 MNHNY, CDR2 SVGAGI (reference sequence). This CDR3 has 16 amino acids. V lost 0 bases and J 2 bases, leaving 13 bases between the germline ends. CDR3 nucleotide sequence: TGTGCCAGCAGTTACTCGGTTGACACGGCGAACTATGGCTACACCTTC. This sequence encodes CASSYSVDTANYGYTF.

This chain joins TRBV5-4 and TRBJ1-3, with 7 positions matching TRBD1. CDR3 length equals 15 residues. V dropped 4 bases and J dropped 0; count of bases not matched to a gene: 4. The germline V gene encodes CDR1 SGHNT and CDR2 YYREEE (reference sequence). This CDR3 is CASSPRGYSGNTIYF. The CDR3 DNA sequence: TGTGCCAGCAGCCCCAGGGGGTACTCTGGAAACACCATATATTTT.

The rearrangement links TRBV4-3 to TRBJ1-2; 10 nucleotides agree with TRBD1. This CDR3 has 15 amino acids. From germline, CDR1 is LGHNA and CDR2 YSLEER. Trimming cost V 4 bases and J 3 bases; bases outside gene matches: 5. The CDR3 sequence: CASSRAGQGDYGYTF. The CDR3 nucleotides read TGCGCCAGCAGCCGAGCCGGACAGGGGGACTATGGCTACACCTTC.

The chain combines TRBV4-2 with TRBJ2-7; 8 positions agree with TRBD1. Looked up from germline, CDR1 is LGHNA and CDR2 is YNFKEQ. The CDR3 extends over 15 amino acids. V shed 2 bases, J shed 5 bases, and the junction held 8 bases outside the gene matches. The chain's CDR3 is CASSQLGQGVHEQYF. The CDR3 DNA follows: TGTGCCAGCAGCCAATTAGGACAGGGTGTCCACGAGCAGTACTTC.

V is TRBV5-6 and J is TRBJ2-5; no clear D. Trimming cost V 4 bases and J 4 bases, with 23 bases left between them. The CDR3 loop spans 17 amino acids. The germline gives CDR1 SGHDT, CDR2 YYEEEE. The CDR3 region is CASSNLPTKVLGETQYF. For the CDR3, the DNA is TGTGCCAGCAGCAATCTTCCTACTAAGGTTTTGGGAGAGACCCAGTACTTC.